This note documents a single T cell receptor (beta chain) sequence. The antigen remains undetermined. Mouse names are used for the genes. With the read ending 1 residue before the CDR3 end, the germline J gene is used to fill in that end. Clones were sequenced by immunoSEQ multiplex PCR, and TCRdb holds only the in-frame ones, with some missing. The table includes over 7,000 clones, roughly a third detected once. Time point here: mouse harvest day 14 after allogeneic transplant. Mouse grafts combined 10^7 T-cell-depleted bone marrow cells with 10^6 splenic CD5+ T cells. B6 (H2b) cells into BALB/c (H2d) mice; tissues taken at day 7 or 14. The data stem from a study of tissue T cells after allogeneic stem cell transplantation. Germline loops: CDR1 KGHPV, CDR2 FQNQEV (reference sequence). V lost 4 bases to trimming and J lost 4 bases; unmatched junction nucleotides: 1. The CDR3 sequence is 12 residues long.

Study results and limitations: TCR repertoires tracked anatomic similarity, regardless of disease or transplant status.

The V gene is TRBV26, the J gene TRBJ2-7; 7 bases align to TRBD1. This clonotype was obtained from a female BALB/c mouse given C57BL/6 T cells with graft-versus-host disease after an allogeneic hematopoietic cell transplant. Material for sequencing was skin. Here the CDR3 reads CASSQQGYEQYF. Partial CDR3 DNA: TGTGCCAGCAGTCAACAGGGGTATGAACAGTAC.